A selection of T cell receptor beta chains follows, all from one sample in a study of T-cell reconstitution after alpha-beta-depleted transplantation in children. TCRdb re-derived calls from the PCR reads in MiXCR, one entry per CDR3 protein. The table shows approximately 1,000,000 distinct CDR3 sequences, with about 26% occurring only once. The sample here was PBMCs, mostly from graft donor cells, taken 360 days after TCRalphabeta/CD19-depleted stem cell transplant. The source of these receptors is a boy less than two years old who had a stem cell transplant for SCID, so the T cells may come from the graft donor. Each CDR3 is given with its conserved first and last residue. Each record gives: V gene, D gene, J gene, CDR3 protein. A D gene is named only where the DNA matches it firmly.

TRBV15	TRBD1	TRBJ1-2	CATSRPGQGRYYYGYTF
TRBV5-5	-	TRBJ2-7	CASSLGDDTYEQYF
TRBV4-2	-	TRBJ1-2	CASSQDRSKGPNYGYTF
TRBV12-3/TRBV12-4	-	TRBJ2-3	CASSFSGYTDTQYF
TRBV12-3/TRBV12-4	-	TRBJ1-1	CASSSGRRGTEAFF
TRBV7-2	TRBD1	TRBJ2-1	CASSSSTGRAYNEQFF
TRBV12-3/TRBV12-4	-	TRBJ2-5	CTSSPQRLLETQYF
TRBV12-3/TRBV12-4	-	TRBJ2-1	CASSFPPTRGRLNEQFF
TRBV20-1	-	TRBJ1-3	CSARVRVSGNTIYF
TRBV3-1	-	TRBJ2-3	CASSQDNVRVTQYF
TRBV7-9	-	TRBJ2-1	CASSSLDRDYEQFF
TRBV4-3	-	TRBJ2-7	CASSQGGGGVAYEQYF
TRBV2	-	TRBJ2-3	CASTSGSDTQYF
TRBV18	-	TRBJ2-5	CASSPIPYQETQYF
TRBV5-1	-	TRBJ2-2	CASSLVGPPTTGELFF
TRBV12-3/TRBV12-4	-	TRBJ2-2	CASSPNPGGHTGELFF
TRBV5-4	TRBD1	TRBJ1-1	CASSLTGGGPRNTEAFF
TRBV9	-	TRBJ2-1	CASSVGRPFYNEQFF
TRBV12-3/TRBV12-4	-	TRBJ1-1	CASSFPENRAFF
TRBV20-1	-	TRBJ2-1	CSASGLAATYYNEQFF
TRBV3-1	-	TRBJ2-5	CASSQRLTLGETQYF
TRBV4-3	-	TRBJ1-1	CASGPDRNTEAFF
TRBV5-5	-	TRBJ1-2	CASSLAPDRNYGYTF
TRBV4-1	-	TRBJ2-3	CASSQSLPRGTDTQYF
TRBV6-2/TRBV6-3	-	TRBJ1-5	CASSYSETAYQPQHF
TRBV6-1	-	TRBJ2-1	CASGGTHYNEQFF
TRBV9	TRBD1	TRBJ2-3	CASSASGTGADTQYF
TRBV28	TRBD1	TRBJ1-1	CASSPTSPGTGSRAEAFF